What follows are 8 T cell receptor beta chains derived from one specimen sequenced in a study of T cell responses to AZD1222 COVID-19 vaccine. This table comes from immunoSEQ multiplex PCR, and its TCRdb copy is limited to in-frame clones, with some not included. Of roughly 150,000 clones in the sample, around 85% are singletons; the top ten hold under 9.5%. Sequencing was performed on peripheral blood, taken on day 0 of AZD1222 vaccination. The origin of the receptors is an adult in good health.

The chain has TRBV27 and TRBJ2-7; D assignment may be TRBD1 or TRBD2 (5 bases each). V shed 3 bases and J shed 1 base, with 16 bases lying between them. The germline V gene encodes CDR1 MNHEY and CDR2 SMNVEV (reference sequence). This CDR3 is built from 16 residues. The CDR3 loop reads CASSFIPPGRSYEQYF. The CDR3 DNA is TGTGCCAGCAGTTTCATCCCCCCGGGACGGTCCTACGAGCAGTACTTC.

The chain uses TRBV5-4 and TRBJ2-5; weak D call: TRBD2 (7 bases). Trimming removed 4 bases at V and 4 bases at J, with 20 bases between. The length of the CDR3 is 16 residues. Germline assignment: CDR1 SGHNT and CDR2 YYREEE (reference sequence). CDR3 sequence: CASSQRRGEGGETQYF. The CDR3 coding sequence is TGTGCCAGCAGCCAACGTCGGGGGGAAGGGGGAGAGACCCAGTACTTC. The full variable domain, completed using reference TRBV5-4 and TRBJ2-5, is ETGVTQSPTHLIKTRGQQVTLRCSSQSGHNTVSWYQQALGQGPQFIFQYYREEENGRGNFPPRFSGLQFPNYSSELNVNALELDDSALYLCASSQRRGEGGETQYFGPGTRLLVL.

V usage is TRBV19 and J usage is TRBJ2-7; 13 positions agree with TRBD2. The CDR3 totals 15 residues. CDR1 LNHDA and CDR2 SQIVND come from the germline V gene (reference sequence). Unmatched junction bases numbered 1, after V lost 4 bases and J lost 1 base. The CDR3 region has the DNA TGTGCCAGTAGTAAGACTAGCGGGGGGTCCTACGAGCAGTACTTC. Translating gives CASSKTSGGSYEQYF.

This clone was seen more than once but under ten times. The CDR3 DNA is TGTGCCAGCACCCCGAGGATGAGGGGAGGCTACACCTTC. It encodes CASTPRMRGGYTF. This chain joins TRBV6-5 and TRBJ1-2; D may be TRBD1 (5 bases). The CDR3 runs to 13 residues. Germline loops: CDR1 MNHEY, CDR2 SVGAGI. V was trimmed by 7 bases and J by 8 bases, leaving 17 bases between them.

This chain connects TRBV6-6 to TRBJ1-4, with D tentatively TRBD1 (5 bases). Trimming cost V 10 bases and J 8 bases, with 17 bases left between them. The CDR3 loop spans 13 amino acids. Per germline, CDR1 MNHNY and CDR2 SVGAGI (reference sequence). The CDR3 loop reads CATEGGGEEKLFF. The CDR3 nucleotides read TGTGCCACCGAAGGAGGAGGGGAAGAAAAACTGTTTTTT.

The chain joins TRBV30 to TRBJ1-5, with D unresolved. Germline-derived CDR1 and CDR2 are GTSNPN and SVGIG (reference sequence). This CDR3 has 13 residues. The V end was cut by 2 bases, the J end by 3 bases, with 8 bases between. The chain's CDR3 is CAWSLSTNQPQHF. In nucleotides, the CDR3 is TGTGCCTGGAGTCTCTCGACCAATCAGCCCCAGCATTTT.

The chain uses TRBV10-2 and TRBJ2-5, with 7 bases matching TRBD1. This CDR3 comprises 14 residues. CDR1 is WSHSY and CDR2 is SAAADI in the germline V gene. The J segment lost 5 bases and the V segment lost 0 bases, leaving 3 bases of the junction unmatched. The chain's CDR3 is CASSESRGLETQYF. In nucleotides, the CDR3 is TGCGCCAGCAGTGAGTCTAGGGGGCTCGAGACCCAGTACTTC.

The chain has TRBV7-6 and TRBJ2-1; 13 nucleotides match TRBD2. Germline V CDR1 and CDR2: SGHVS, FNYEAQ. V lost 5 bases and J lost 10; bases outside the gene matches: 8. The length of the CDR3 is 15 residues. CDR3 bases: TGTGCCAGCAGCCTATCGGGACTAGCGGGATACGAGCAGTTCTTC. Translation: CASSLSGLAGYEQFF.